A selection of T cell receptor beta chains follows, all from one sample in a study of blood T cell repertoires in COVID-19. Clones were read by immunoSEQ multiplex PCR, and TCRdb kept only the in-frame ones, dropping some. The sample holds about 170,000 clones, approximately 86% seen once. Sequencing was done on a sample of peripheral blood. The source of these receptors is an elderly man with COVID-19, enrolled during active disease. The CDR3 runs from the conserved cysteine through the conserved F or W. Each record gives: V gene, clone size, J gene, D gene, CDR3 DNA, CDR3 protein. The D gene is left open where the match is weak. Clone size is stated in some rows and not others, as once, few, many or a class when expanded.

v_gene: TRBV12-3/TRBV12-4; abundance: -; j_gene: TRBJ1-2; d_gene: -; CDR3nt: TGTGCCAGCACCCCGGGCAGGGGCTATGGCTACACCTTC; CDR3aa: CASTPGRGYGYTF
v_gene: TRBV7-8; abundance: -; j_gene: TRBJ1-5; d_gene: -; CDR3nt: TGTGCCAGCAGCTTCGAGGGACTCCCCAATCAGCCCCAGCATTTT; CDR3aa: CASSFEGLPNQPQHF
v_gene: TRBV9; abundance: -; j_gene: TRBJ1-6; d_gene: TRBD1; CDR3nt: TGTGCCAGCAGCGTAGACCTGGGACAGGGGGAGAATAATTCACCCCTCCACTTT; CDR3aa: CASSVDLGQGENNSPLHF
v_gene: TRBV5-5; abundance: -; j_gene: TRBJ1-2; d_gene: -; CDR3nt: TGTGCCAGCAGCTTATCTCGCCTTATTAATTCGGATGGCTACACCTTC; CDR3aa: CASSLSRLINSDGYTF
v_gene: TRBV3-1/TRBV3-2; abundance: few; j_gene: TRBJ1-6; d_gene: -; CDR3nt: TGTGCCAGCAGCCAAGCTGCGACACCCCTCCACTTT; CDR3aa: CASSQAATPLHF
v_gene: TRBV7-3; abundance: -; j_gene: TRBJ2-2; d_gene: -; CDR3nt: TGTGCCAGCAGCTTCGCACCGGGACAAGGCACCGGGGAGCTGTTTTTT; CDR3aa: CASSFAPGQGTGELFF
v_gene: TRBV6-1; abundance: -; j_gene: TRBJ1-2; d_gene: -; CDR3nt: TGTGCCAGCGGTGGCCATAGGACAGCCCTAAATCCTAACTATGGCTACACCTTC; CDR3aa: CASGGHRTALNPNYGYTF
v_gene: TRBV5-1; abundance: once; j_gene: TRBJ1-1; d_gene: -; CDR3nt: TGCGCCAGCAGCTGGTCCGGGACACCGAACACTGAAGCTTTCTTT; CDR3aa: CASSWSGTPNTEAFF
v_gene: TRBV6-5; abundance: -; j_gene: TRBJ1-5; d_gene: TRBD1; CDR3nt: TGTGCCAGCAGTTACTCCTCGGGACAGAGGAATCAGCCCCAGCATTTT; CDR3aa: CASSYSSGQRNQPQHF
v_gene: TRBV5-4; abundance: -; j_gene: TRBJ2-6; d_gene: -; CDR3nt: TGTGCCAGCACCGTCGGGAGCTCTGGGGCCAACGTCCTGACTTTC; CDR3aa: CASTVGSSGANVLTF
v_gene: TRBV18; abundance: -; j_gene: TRBJ2-7; d_gene: TRBD1; CDR3nt: TGTGCCAGCTCAATTGCGGGGACAGGGCCTGGCGAGCAGTACTTC; CDR3aa: CASSIAGTGPGEQYF
v_gene: TRBV5-6; abundance: once; j_gene: TRBJ1-2; d_gene: -; CDR3nt: TGTGCCAGCAGCTTGGTTTCAGATCCGTCTCATGGCTACACCTTC; CDR3aa: CASSLVSDPSHGYTF
v_gene: TRBV9; abundance: -; j_gene: TRBJ2-3; d_gene: -; CDR3nt: TGTGCCAGCAGCGTAGGGCTTGTCACAGATACGCAGTATTTT; CDR3aa: CASSVGLVTDTQYF
v_gene: TRBV19; abundance: -; j_gene: TRBJ2-4; d_gene: TRBD2; CDR3nt: TGTGCCAGTAGCGGACTAGCGGGGCTAGCCAAAAACATTCAGTACTTC; CDR3aa: CASSGLAGLAKNIQYF
v_gene: TRBV18; abundance: -; j_gene: TRBJ1-4; d_gene: -; CDR3nt: TGTGCCAGCTCAGGGACTATAGGTGAAAAACTGTTTTTT; CDR3aa: CASSGTIGEKLFF
v_gene: TRBV6-6; abundance: few; j_gene: TRBJ2-7; d_gene: TRBD1; CDR3nt: TGTGCCAGCAGTCGCGGGACAGGGAAGGCCTACGAGCAGTACTTC; CDR3aa: CASSRGTGKAYEQYF
v_gene: TRBV5-8; abundance: -; j_gene: TRBJ1-4; d_gene: -; CDR3nt: TGTGCCAGCAGCTTGGAGGGGACTGCAACTAATGAAAAACTGTTTTTT; CDR3aa: CASSLEGTATNEKLFF
v_gene: TRBV29-1; abundance: once; j_gene: TRBJ2-1; d_gene: TRBD2; CDR3nt: TGCAGCGGTGAGCCGGGGACTGGGGGGGACAATGAGCAGTTCTTC; CDR3aa: CSGEPGTGGDNEQFF
v_gene: TRBV6-5; abundance: -; j_gene: TRBJ2-3; d_gene: TRBD2; CDR3nt: TGTGCCAGCCCTCCCGGGGGGGCGAGCACAGATACGCAGTATTTT; CDR3aa: CASPPGGASTDTQYF
v_gene: TRBV5-1; abundance: few; j_gene: TRBJ2-3; d_gene: TRBD2; CDR3nt: TGCGCCAGCAGCTGGACTAGCGGGGGGGATGGTACGCAGTATTTT; CDR3aa: CASSWTSGGDGTQYF
v_gene: TRBV5-6; abundance: -; j_gene: TRBJ1-4; d_gene: -; CDR3nt: TGTGCCAGCAGCTTGTCAAGCGGCATTACTAATGAAAAACTGTTTTTT; CDR3aa: CASSLSSGITNEKLFF
v_gene: TRBV9; abundance: -; j_gene: TRBJ2-2; d_gene: -; CDR3nt: TGTGCCAGCAGCCAATACTATCGTACCGGGGAGCTGTTTTTT; CDR3aa: CASSQYYRTGELFF
v_gene: TRBV5-6; abundance: -; j_gene: TRBJ2-1; d_gene: -; CDR3nt: TGTGCCAGCAGCTTTAAGGGCAGGGCAAAGCCTGAGCAGTTCTTC; CDR3aa: CASSFKGRAKPEQFF
v_gene: TRBV7-3; abundance: -; j_gene: TRBJ2-3; d_gene: TRBD1; CDR3nt: TGTGCCAGCAGCTTCCTCTCGGGACAGGGGACAGATACGCAGTATTTT; CDR3aa: CASSFLSGQGTDTQYF
v_gene: TRBV5-1; abundance: -; j_gene: TRBJ2-3; d_gene: TRBD2; CDR3nt: TGCGCCAGCAGCTACATAGCGGGGATCTCTGGGAATACGCAGTATTTT; CDR3aa: CASSYIAGISGNTQYF
v_gene: TRBV28; abundance: -; j_gene: TRBJ1-1; d_gene: TRBD1; CDR3nt: TGTGCCAGCAGGGGGGGTCCGGGACAGGGCCTCTTGAACACTGAAGCTTTCTTT; CDR3aa: CASRGGPGQGLLNTEAFF
v_gene: TRBV5-8; abundance: -; j_gene: TRBJ2-4; d_gene: -; CDR3nt: TGTGCCAGCAGCAGTCAGGGTGCAAACATTCAGTACTTC; CDR3aa: CASSSQGANIQYF
v_gene: TRBV7-8; abundance: -; j_gene: TRBJ1-5; d_gene: TRBD1; CDR3nt: TGTGCCAGCAGCTTAAATAGGGGGCAGGGGCAGCCCCAGCATTTT; CDR3aa: CASSLNRGQGQPQHF
v_gene: TRBV7-3; abundance: -; j_gene: TRBJ2-1; d_gene: TRBD2; CDR3nt: TGTGCCAGCAGCTTCCGGGGGGATTACAATGAGCAGTTCTTC; CDR3aa: CASSFRGDYNEQFF
v_gene: TRBV20-1; abundance: -; j_gene: TRBJ2-5; d_gene: TRBD1; CDR3nt: TGCAGTGCTAGTCGCGGGACAGGGGGATGGGAGACCCAGTACTTC; CDR3aa: CSASRGTGGWETQYF
v_gene: TRBV2; abundance: once; j_gene: TRBJ2-6; d_gene: TRBD1; CDR3nt: TGTGCCAGCAGTCGTCGACAGGGGGCCTATGGGGCCAACGTCCTGACTTTC; CDR3aa: CASSRRQGAYGANVLTF
v_gene: TRBV15; abundance: -; j_gene: TRBJ2-1; d_gene: -; CDR3nt: TGTGCCACCAGCACGAGGGCGGGGTCCTTTCAGTTCTTC; CDR3aa: CATSTRAGSFQFF
v_gene: TRBV9; abundance: -; j_gene: TRBJ2-2; d_gene: -; CDR3nt: TGTGCCAGCAGGGCCGATACGAACACCGGGGAGCTGTTTTTT; CDR3aa: CASRADTNTGELFF
v_gene: TRBV29-1; abundance: -; j_gene: TRBJ1-2; d_gene: -; CDR3nt: TGCAGCGTTCCAGGGACTGGGAACTATGGCTACACCTTC; CDR3aa: CSVPGTGNYGYTF
v_gene: TRBV6-5; abundance: -; j_gene: TRBJ1-1; d_gene: -; CDR3nt: TGTGCCAGCAGGTGGGACAAGGTGAACACTGAAGCTTTCTTT; CDR3aa: CASRWDKVNTEAFF
v_gene: TRBV3-1/TRBV3-2; abundance: -; j_gene: TRBJ2-7; d_gene: TRBD1; CDR3nt: TGTGCCAGCAGCTTTGACAGGGATTACGAGCAGTACTTC; CDR3aa: CASSFDRDYEQYF
v_gene: TRBV19; abundance: few; j_gene: TRBJ1-5; d_gene: -; CDR3nt: TGTGCCAGCCGGACTGAACCTGGAACGTTGCATTTT; CDR3aa: CASRTEPGTLHF
v_gene: TRBV4-2; abundance: -; j_gene: TRBJ2-1; d_gene: TRBD2; CDR3nt: TGTGCCAGCAGCCAAGGCGGGGGGGCCTTCGAGGAGCAGTTCTTC; CDR3aa: CASSQGGGAFEEQFF
v_gene: TRBV6-5; abundance: once; j_gene: TRBJ1-5; d_gene: TRBD1; CDR3nt: TGTGCCGGCGGACAGGGCAATCAGCCCCAGCATTTT; CDR3aa: CAGGQGNQPQHF
v_gene: TRBV9; abundance: -; j_gene: TRBJ1-2; d_gene: TRBD1; CDR3nt: TGTGCCAGCAGCTTTACAGGGGATGGCTACACCTTC; CDR3aa: CASSFTGDGYTF
v_gene: TRBV11-3; abundance: -; j_gene: TRBJ2-5; d_gene: -; CDR3nt: TGTGCCAGCAGCCCGGGAGATAGCCGGGTTGGGACCCAGTACTTC; CDR3aa: CASSPGDSRVGTQYF
v_gene: TRBV2; abundance: -; j_gene: TRBJ2-7; d_gene: TRBD2; CDR3nt: TGTGCCAGCAGTGCGCGGACTAGCGGGGGCTACGAGCAGTACTTC; CDR3aa: CASSARTSGGYEQYF
v_gene: TRBV9; abundance: -; j_gene: TRBJ1-4; d_gene: -; CDR3nt: TGTGCCAGCAGCGTAGAAGCCTCCCAATGGGCCACTAATGAAAAACTGTTTTTT; CDR3aa: CASSVEASQWATNEKLFF
v_gene: TRBV6-2/TRBV6-3; abundance: few; j_gene: TRBJ1-1; d_gene: -; CDR3nt: TGTGCCAGCACCCCCAGGGCCAACACTGAAGCTTTCTTT; CDR3aa: CASTPRANTEAFF
v_gene: TRBV6-6; abundance: -; j_gene: TRBJ1-5; d_gene: TRBD1; CDR3nt: TGTGCCAGCAGGCTGACACAGGGGAGTCCCAATCAGCCCCAGCATTTT; CDR3aa: CASRLTQGSPNQPQHF
v_gene: TRBV10-3; abundance: -; j_gene: TRBJ1-1; d_gene: -; CDR3nt: TGTGCCATCAGATCGGGCCCTGGGACTATGAACACTGAAGCTTTCTTT; CDR3aa: CAIRSGPGTMNTEAFF
v_gene: TRBV11-2; abundance: once; j_gene: TRBJ1-4; d_gene: -; CDR3nt: TGTGCCAGCAGCCCGACGGGTAATGAAAAACTGTTTTTT; CDR3aa: CASSPTGNEKLFF
v_gene: TRBV19; abundance: -; j_gene: TRBJ1-2; d_gene: -; CDR3nt: TGTGCCAGTAGTATGAGTGGCAGGGGAGTAGATGGCTACACCTTC; CDR3aa: CASSMSGRGVDGYTF
v_gene: TRBV5-1; abundance: -; j_gene: TRBJ2-5; d_gene: -; CDR3nt: TGCGCCAGCAGCTTTACTACCCCCCAAGAGACCCAGTACTTC; CDR3aa: CASSFTTPQETQYF